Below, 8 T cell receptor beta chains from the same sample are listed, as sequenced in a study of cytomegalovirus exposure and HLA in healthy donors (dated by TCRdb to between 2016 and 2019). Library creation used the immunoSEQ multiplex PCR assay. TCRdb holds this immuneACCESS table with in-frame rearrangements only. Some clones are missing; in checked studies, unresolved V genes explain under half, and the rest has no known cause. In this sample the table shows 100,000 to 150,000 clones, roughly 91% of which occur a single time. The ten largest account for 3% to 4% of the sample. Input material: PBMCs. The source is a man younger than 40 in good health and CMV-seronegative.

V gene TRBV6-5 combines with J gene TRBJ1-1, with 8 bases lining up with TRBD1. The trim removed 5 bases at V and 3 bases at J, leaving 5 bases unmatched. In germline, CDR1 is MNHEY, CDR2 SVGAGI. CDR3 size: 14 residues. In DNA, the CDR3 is TGTGCCAGCAGTCCGACAGGGGAGTACACTGAAGCTTTCTTT. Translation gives CASSPTGEYTEAFF.

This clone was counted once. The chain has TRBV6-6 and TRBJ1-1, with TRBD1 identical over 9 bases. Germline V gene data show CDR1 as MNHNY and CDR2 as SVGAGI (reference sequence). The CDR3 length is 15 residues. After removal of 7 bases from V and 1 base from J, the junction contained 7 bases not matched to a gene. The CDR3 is CASTQQGAGNTEAFF. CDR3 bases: TGTGCCAGCACCCAACAGGGGGCGGGGAACACTGAAGCTTTCTTT.

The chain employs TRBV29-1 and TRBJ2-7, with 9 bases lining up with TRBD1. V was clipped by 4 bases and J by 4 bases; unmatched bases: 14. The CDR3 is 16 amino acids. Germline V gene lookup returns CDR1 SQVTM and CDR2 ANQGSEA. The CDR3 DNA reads TGCAGCGTTGCGAGCGTCGGACAGGGGATCAGTTACGAGCAGTACTTC. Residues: CSVASVGQGISYEQYF.

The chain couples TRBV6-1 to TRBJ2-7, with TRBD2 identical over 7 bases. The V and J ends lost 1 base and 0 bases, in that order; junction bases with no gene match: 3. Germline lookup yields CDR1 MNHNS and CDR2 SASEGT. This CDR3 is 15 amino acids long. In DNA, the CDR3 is TGTGCCAGCAGTGAAGGCGGGGGAAGCTCCTACGAGCAGTACTTC. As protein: CASSEGGGSSYEQYF.

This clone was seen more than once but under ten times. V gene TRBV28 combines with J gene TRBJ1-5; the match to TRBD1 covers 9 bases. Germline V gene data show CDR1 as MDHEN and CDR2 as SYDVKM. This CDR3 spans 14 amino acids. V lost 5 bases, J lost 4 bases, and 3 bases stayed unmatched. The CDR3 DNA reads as TGTGCCAGCAGTACAGGGGGCGCGAATCAGCCCCAGCATTTT. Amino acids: CASSTGGANQPQHF.

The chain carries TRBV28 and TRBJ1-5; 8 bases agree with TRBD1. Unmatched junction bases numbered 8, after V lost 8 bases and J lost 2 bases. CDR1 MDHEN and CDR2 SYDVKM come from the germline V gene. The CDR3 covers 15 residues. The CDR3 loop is CASGTQGARNQPQHF. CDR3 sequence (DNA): TGTGCCAGCGGAACCCAGGGGGCTCGCAATCAGCCCCAGCATTTT.

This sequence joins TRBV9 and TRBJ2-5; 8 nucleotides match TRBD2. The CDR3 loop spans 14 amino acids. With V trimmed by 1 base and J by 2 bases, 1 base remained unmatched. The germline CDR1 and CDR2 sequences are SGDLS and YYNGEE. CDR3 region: CASSVTGGQETQYF. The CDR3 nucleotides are TGTGCCAGCAGCGTAACGGGGGGGCAAGAGACCCAGTACTTC.

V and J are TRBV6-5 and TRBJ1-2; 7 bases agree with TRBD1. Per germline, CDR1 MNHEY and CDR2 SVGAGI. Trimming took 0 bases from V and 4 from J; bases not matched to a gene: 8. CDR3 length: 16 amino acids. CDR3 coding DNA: TGTGCCAGCAGTTACTCGAAAAGGGGGCCGACCTATGGCTACACCTTC. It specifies CASSYSKRGPTYGYTF.